The clone carrying this T cell receptor beta chain was seen a handful of times. What it binds is not known. This entry belongs to a study of human T cells and chemical hapten exposure. Across the whole study: Yields of TCR per sample differed, chiefly owing to small differences in pooled library volume. Findings and caveats of the study: No change in TCRs above 1 in 1000 frequency was produced by DPC sensitization.

As processed by the authors: TCRs per sample had a median of around 98,000 and ranged from 23,224 to 690,600. TCRdb passed the RACE reads through MiXCR, listing each CDR3 protein once. The authors' filters were not applied to this entry. The table shows 40,000 to 45,000 distinct CDR3 sequences, with about 3.7% occurring only once. The CDR3 loop spans 17 amino acids. CDR1 is GTSNPN, CDR2 SVGIG, per germline (reference sequence). V was pared by 0 bases and J by 2 bases, with 17 bases between. Time point indicated: healthy volunteer bleed at 6 weeks. Sequencing started from total RNA isolated from unfractionated whole blood.

The material sequenced was whole blood. This receptor was obtained from a human donor in good health. Some clones in this sample may be carry-over from other donors' samples. The chain has TRBV30 and TRBJ1-3; D remains ambiguous. In DNA form, the CDR3 reads TGTGCCTGGAGTGTATATCCCTCGAGACTACCTGGAAACACCATATATTTT. Its protein product is CAWSVYPSRLPGNTIYF.